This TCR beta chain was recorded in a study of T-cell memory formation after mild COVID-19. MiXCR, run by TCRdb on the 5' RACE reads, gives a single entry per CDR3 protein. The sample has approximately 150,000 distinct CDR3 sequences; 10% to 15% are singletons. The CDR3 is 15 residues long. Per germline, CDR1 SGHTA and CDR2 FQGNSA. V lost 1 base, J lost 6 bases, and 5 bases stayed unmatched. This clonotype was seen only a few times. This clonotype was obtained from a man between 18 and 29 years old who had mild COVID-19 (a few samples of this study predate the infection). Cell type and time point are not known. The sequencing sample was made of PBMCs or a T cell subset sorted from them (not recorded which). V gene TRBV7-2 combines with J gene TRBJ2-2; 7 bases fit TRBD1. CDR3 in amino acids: CASSLVGQVAGELFF. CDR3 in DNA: TGTGCCAGCAGCTTAGTAGGACAGGTGGCCGGGGAGCTGTTTTTT.